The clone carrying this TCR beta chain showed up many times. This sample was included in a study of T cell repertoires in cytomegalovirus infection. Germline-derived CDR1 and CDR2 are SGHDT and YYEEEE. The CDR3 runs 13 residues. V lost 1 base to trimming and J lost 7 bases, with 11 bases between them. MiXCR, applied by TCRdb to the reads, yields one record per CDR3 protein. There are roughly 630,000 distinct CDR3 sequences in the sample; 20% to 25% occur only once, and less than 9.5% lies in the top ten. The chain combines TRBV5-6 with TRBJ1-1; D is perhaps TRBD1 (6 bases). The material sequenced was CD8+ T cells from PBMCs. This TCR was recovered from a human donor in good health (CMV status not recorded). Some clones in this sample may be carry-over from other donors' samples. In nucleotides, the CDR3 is TGTGCCAGCAGCTTGCGACAGGCTATTGAAGCTTTCTTT. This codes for CASSLRQAIEAFF.